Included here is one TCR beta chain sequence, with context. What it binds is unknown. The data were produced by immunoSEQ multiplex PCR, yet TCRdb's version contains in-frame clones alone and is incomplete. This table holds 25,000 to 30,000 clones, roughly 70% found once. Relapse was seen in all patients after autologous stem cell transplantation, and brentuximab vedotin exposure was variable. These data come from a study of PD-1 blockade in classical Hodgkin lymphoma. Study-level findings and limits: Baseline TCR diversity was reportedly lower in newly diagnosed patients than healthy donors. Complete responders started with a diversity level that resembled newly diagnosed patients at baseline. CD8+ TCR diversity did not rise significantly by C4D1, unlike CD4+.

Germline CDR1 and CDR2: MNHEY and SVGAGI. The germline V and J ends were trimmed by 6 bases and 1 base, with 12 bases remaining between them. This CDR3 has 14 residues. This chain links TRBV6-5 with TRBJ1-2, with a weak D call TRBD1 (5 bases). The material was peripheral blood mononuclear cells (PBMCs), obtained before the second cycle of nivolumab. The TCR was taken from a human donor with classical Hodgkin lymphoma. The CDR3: CASSPPGLNYGYTF. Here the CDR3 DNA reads TGTGCCAGCAGCCCCCCGGGGCTTAACTATGGCTACACCTTC.